The source of this TCR beta chain is a study of shared clonotypes between healthy human individuals. Regarding the study as a whole: Donors were few, which limited the genetic and exposure-history diversity represented.

The V gene lost 5 bases and the J gene lost 7 bases, with 12 bases spanning the gap. CDR1 is SGHAT, CDR2 FQNNGV, per germline. The CDR3 loop spans 12 amino acids. The authors' processing: From ImmunoSEQ came sequences covering only the junction and carrying no quality scores, so filtering differed. Some clones are missing from TCRdb's copy, which holds only in-frame ones; the method was immunoSEQ multiplex PCR. V and J calls and clone size follow that table, whereas D and trimming were derived from the DNA. The table shows around 2,000,000 clones, with just under 95% occurring only once. Naive CD8 cells were CD45RO-negative, positively selected for CCR7, excluding terminally differentiated effector memory CD45RA+ cells. Concerning this clone itself: Its antigen is not known.

Material: naive CD8+ T cells sorted from blood. The receptor's source is a man aged 18 to 29 in good health. The chain is built from TRBV11-2 and TRBJ2-7; D possibly matches TRBD1 or TRBD2 (5 bases each). The CDR3 nucleotides read TGTGCCAGCAGCCACGGGGACGGAGAGCAGTACTTC. Its translation: CASSHGDGEQYF.